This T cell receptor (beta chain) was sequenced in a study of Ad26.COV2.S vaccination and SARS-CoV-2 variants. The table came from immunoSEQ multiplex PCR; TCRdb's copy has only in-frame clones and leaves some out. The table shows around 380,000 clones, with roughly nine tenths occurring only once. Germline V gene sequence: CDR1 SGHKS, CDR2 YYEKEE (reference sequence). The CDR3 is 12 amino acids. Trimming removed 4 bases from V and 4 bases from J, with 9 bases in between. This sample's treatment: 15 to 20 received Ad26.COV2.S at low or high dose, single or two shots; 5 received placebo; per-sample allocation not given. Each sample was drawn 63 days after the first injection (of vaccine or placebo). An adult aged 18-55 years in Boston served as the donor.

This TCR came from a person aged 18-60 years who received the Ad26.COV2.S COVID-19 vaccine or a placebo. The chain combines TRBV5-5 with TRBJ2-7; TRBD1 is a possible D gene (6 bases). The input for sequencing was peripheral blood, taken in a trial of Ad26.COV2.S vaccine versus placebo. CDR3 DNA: TGTGCCAGCAGCCTCGGACAGTACGAGCAGTACTTC. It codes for CASSLGQYEQYF. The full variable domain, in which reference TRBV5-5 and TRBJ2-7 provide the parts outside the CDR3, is DAGVTQSPTHLIKTRGQQVTLRCSPISGHKSVSWYQQVLGQGPQFIFQYYEKEERGRGNFPDRFSARQFPNYSSELNVNALLLGDSALYLCASSLGQYEQYFGPGTRLTVT.